The clone carrying this T cell receptor beta chain was counted between two and nine times. Its cognate antigen is unknown. Per the germline V gene, CDR1 is SNHLY and CDR2 is FYNNEI. The CDR3 runs to 15 residues. After removal of 1 base from V and 0 bases from J, the junction contained 2 bases not matched to a gene. The PCR had 60 Vbeta and 13 Jbeta primers. The assay was immunoSEQ multiplex PCR, and TCRdb's table has in-frame clones only and misses some. This table holds 130,000 to 150,000 clones, around 75% found once. The source of the sample is a study of cytomegalovirus exposure and HLA in healthy donors. Study-level points and caveats: Later, an analysis showed that TCR beta chains associated with HLA were more clonally expanded than others that were equally common. There were over 150 TCR beta chains listed as cytomegalovirus-associated.

The chain recombines TRBV2 with TRBJ1-1; 7 bases agree with TRBD1. The TCR comes from a woman aged 40 to 49 in good health and CMV-seronegative. The sample was PBMCs. The CDR3 nucleotides read TGTGCCAGCAGTGAAGACAGGGGCATGAACACTGAAGCTTTCTTT. Translated, it gives CASSEDRGMNTEAFF.